The sequence of this T cell receptor beta chain was determined in a study of blood T cell repertoires in COVID-19. Trimming stripped 3 bases from V and 4 bases from J, with 9 bases between. CDR1 is PRHDT and CDR2 is FYEKMQ in the germline V gene (reference sequence). The CDR3 sequence is 14 residues long. Clones were sequenced by immunoSEQ multiplex PCR, and TCRdb holds only the in-frame ones, with some missing. The sample shows 260,000 or so clones, around 90% of them seen only once. The sample comprised peripheral blood. The receptor was isolated from a man younger than 35 with active or convalescent COVID-19. The rearrangement links TRBV13 to TRBJ2-2; tentative D call: TRBD1 (5 bases). For the CDR3, the DNA is TGTGCCAGCAGCTTCGGAGACAGCACCGGGGAGCTGTTTTTT. Translating it yields CASSFGDSTGELFF.